Below, one T cell receptor (beta chain) is given with its context. Its antigen remains unknown. The source of the sample is a study of blood T cells in healthy people across ages. Whole-study context: Every two T cells gave about one barcoded beta molecule via template switching.

Study results and limitations: Naive CD4+ cell counts and diversity both ran higher in long-lived than in aged donors. With unsorted PBMCs, a conclusive comparison of naive versus antigen-experienced cells was not possible.

Alongside a J-beta primer mix, a sample-barcoded 5' primer served in a second PCR lasting roughly 6 to 11 cycles. Any given sample supplied a minimum of 2.5 million CDR3-containing paired-end reads. MiXCR, applied by TCRdb to the 5' RACE reads, yields one record per CDR3 protein. Of approximately 290,000 distinct CDR3 sequences in the sample, 25% to 30% are singletons; the top ten hold over 25%. CDR1 SGHVS and CDR2 FNYEAQ come from the germline V gene. The CDR3 contains 13 residues. V was shortened by 1 base and J by 7 bases, with 7 bases between the two germline ends. Sequenced: blood. The chain joins TRBV7-6 to TRBJ2-2, with a weak D call TRBD2 (5 bases). The TCR sequence derives from a woman aged 70-85 years in good health. CDR3 amino acids: CASSLEGVGELFF. For the CDR3, the DNA is TGTGCCAGCAGCTTAGAGGGAGTCGGGGAGCTGTTTTTT. The full variable domain, with the rest looked up from reference TRBV7-6 and TRBJ2-2, is GAGVSQSPRYKVTKRGQDVALRCDPISGHVSLYWYRQALGQGPEFLTYFNYEAQQDKSGLPNDRFSAERPEGSISTLTIQRTEQRDSAMYRCASSLEGVGELFFGEGSRLTVL.